Following are 18 T cell receptor beta chains from one sample sequenced in a study of blood T cell repertoires in COVID-19. The data were produced by immunoSEQ multiplex PCR, yet TCRdb's version contains in-frame clones alone and is incomplete. The sample carries about 81,000 clones, approximately 78% recorded once. What was sequenced was peripheral blood. All receptors come from a human donor in a cohort sampled during active COVID-19.

V usage is TRBV3-1 (or the pseudogene TRBV3-2) and J usage is TRBJ1-5; D might be TRBD1 (6 bases). CDR3 length: 14 residues. Per germline, CDR1 LGHDT and CDR2 YNNKEL (reference sequence). The ends were cut back, 3 bases at V and 1 base at J, with 7 bases in the middle. As DNA, the CDR3 is TGTGCCAGCAGCCACACAGGGAGCAATCAGCCCCAGCATTTT. Translated, it gives CASSHTGSNQPQHF.

The genes are TRBV4-2 and TRBJ1-2; D possibly corresponds to TRBD1 (5 bases). V lost 2 bases and J lost 0, with 10 bases in between. CDR3 length equals 15 residues. In germline, CDR1 is LGHNA, CDR2 YNFKEQ. The CDR3 loop reads CASSQSGPTNYGYTF. CDR3 bases: TGTGCCAGCAGCCAATCAGGGCCTACTAACTATGGCTACACCTTC.

The chain combines TRBV27 with TRBJ1-2; possible D gene TRBD1, 6 bases. V lost 3 bases, J lost 6 bases, and 14 bases lay in between. The CDR3 totals 14 residues. In germline, CDR1 is MNHEY, CDR2 SMNVEV (reference sequence). The CDR3 sequence: CASSFQGSVNGYTF. The CDR3 nucleotides read TGTGCCAGCAGTTTTCAGGGGAGCGTTAATGGCTACACCTTC.

V usage is TRBV5-8 and J usage is TRBJ1-6; 9 bases line up with TRBD1. Germline CDR1 reads SGHTS; CDR2 reads YDEGEE. The V segment lost 4 bases and the J segment 10 bases; nucleotides outside the gene matches: 9. The CDR3 has 15 residues. The chain's CDR3 is CASSPEQGARSPLHF. The CDR3 DNA follows: TGTGCCAGCAGCCCGGAACAGGGGGCAAGGTCACCCCTCCACTTT.

The genes are TRBV18 and TRBJ1-6, with 8 bases fitting TRBD1. The CDR3 extends over 15 amino acids. V gave up 3 bases and J gave up 7 bases; unmatched junction bases: 5. CDR1 and CDR2 from the germline V gene are KGHSH and LQKENI. CDR3 sequence reads: CASSPGTGRNSPLHF. CDR3 DNA sequence: TGTGCCAGCTCACCGGGGACAGGACGGAATTCACCCCTCCACTTT.

The V call is TRBV3-1 (or the pseudogene TRBV3-2), the J call TRBJ1-2; D remains unclear. Germline V gene data show CDR1 as LGHDT and CDR2 as YNNKEL (reference sequence). CDR3 length: 13 amino acids. Trimming left V 0 bases short and J 8 bases short, with 10 bases between. The CDR3 bases are TGTGCCAGCAGCCAAGAGAGTTATCGCGGCTACACCTTC. Residues: CASSQESYRGYTF.

The rearrangement uses TRBV5-5 and TRBJ2-7; 7 bases align to TRBD1. V dropped 1 base and J dropped 0; count of bases not matched to a gene: 10. From germline, CDR1 is SGHKS and CDR2 YYEKEE (reference sequence). The CDR3 has 17 amino acids. For the CDR3, the DNA is TGTGCCAGCAGCTTGTTGTATGGGACAGCTTCCTCCTACGAGCAGTACTTC. It is translated as CASSLLYGTASSYEQYF.

This clone was observed a few times. Other DNA sequences in the sample encode the same CDR3. V is TRBV30 and J is TRBJ2-7; 7 nucleotides match TRBD2. Germline V CDR1 and CDR2: GTSNPN, SVGIG (reference sequence). Unmatched junction bases numbered 2, after V lost 0 bases and J lost 0 bases. This CDR3 has 14 amino acids. The CDR3 DNA follows: TGTGCCTGGAGTGTGGGAGGGTCCTCCTACGAGCAGTACTTC. This codes for CAWSVGGSSYEQYF. The variable domain in full, with the rest retrieved from reference TRBV30 and TRBJ2-7, is SQTIHQWPATLVQPVGSPLSLECTVEGTSNPNLYWYRQAAGRGLQLLFYSVGIGQISSEVPQNLSASRPQDRQFILSSKKLLLSDSGFYLCAWSVGGSSYEQYFGPGTRLTVT.

The chain employs TRBV11-1 and TRBJ1-2; D not certain. Germline V gene sequence: CDR1 SGHAT, CDR2 FQDESV (reference sequence). V dropped 2 bases and J dropped 2 bases, with 9 bases sitting between them. CDR3 length: 14 amino acids. The CDR3 protein is CASSLRGHNYGYTF. In DNA form, the CDR3 reads TGTGCCAGCAGCTTACGGGGTCACAACTATGGCTACACCTTC.

The chain joins TRBV6-2 or TRBV6-3 to TRBJ1-1, with TRBD1 as a possible D gene (5 bases). Trimming cost V 4 bases and J 1 base, with 16 bases left between them. CDR3 size: 16 residues. Germline V CDR1 and CDR2: MNHEY, SVGEGT. The CDR3 here is CASSSLAAGENTEAFF. CDR3 bases: TGTGCCAGCAGTTCCCTCGCGGCGGGGGAGAACACTGAAGCTTTCTTT.

The rearrangement uses TRBV27 and TRBJ1-1, with 8 bases that match TRBD1. This CDR3 has 14 amino acids. Trimming at V came to 5 bases and at J to 4 bases, leaving 6 bases not matched to a gene. Germline-derived CDR1 and CDR2 are MNHEY and SMNVEV (reference sequence). In DNA, the CDR3 is TGTGCCAGCAGTCAAATACAGGGGGGCACTGAAGCTTTCTTT. It is translated as CASSQIQGGTEAFF.

The chain combines TRBV2 with TRBJ2-7; no definite D call. This CDR3 region has 15 residues. The germline V gene has CDR1 SNHLY and CDR2 FYNNEI. V lost 6 bases to trimming and J lost 3 bases, with 18 bases between them. This CDR3 is CASSPEHLVNYEQYF. The CDR3 nucleotides read TGTGCCAGCAGCCCCGAGCACCTAGTTAACTACGAGCAGTACTTC.

This clone appeared a few times. The chain joins TRBV27 to TRBJ2-7; TRBD2 agrees at 10 bases. Germline assignment: CDR1 MNHEY and CDR2 SMNVEV (reference sequence). This CDR3 spans 16 amino acids. V shed 6 bases and J 3 bases; nucleotides not matched to a gene: 11. The CDR3, as DNA: TGTGCCAGCAGACAACTAGCGGGGCAGGGTATCTACGAGCAGTACTTC. Its protein is CASRQLAGQGIYEQYF.

The chain joins TRBV6-6 to TRBJ1-6; 8 nucleotides align to TRBD1. This CDR3 contains 14 residues. Germline V gene lookup returns CDR1 MNHNY and CDR2 SVGAGI (reference sequence). The ends lost 6 bases at V and 9 bases at J; junction bases unmatched: 7. CDR3 DNA: TGTGCCAGCAGCCTGGGACAGGATATTTCACCCCTCCACTTT. It yields the protein CASSLGQDISPLHF.

The chain links TRBV28 to TRBJ1-1; tentative D call: TRBD1 (5 bases). This CDR3 has 13 amino acids. V was trimmed by 7 bases and J by 3 bases, leaving 12 bases between them. Germline V gene data show CDR1 as MDHEN and CDR2 as SYDVKM. The CDR3 DNA is TGTGCCAGCAACTGGGGGGACGACACTGAAGCTTTCTTT. This translates into CASNWGDDTEAFF.

This sequence joins TRBV5-5 and TRBJ1-3; D gene ambiguous. The germline CDR1 and CDR2 sequences are SGHKS and YYEKEE (reference sequence). The V end was cut by 0 bases, the J end by 0 bases, with 13 bases between. CDR3 length equals 17 residues. CDR3 amino acids: CASSLEATQPSGNTIYF. The CDR3 region has the DNA TGTGCCAGCAGCTTGGAAGCGACCCAACCCTCTGGAAACACCATATATTTT.

The chain has TRBV2 and TRBJ2-3; TRBD1 aligns across 7 bases. CDR1 and CDR2 (germline): SNHLY, FYNNEI. The CDR3 consists of 17 residues. The V segment lost 1 base and the J segment 3 bases; nucleotides outside the gene matches: 10. As DNA, the CDR3 is TGTGCCAGCAGTGAAGTACCCTTGCAGGGGGAGACAGATACGCAGTATTTT. It yields the protein CASSEVPLQGETDTQYF.

V is TRBV18 and J is TRBJ1-1; D possibly corresponds to TRBD1 (6 bases). The germline gives CDR1 KGHSH, CDR2 LQKENI. V gave up 4 bases and J gave up 2 bases, with 11 bases separating them. The CDR3 has 14 residues. The DNA of the CDR3 is TGTGCCAGCTCACGAACAGGGCCCAACACTGAAGCTTTCTTT. Translated: CASSRTGPNTEAFF.